This T cell receptor beta chain was sequenced for a study of blood T cells in healthy people across ages. Each donor supplied approximately 10 milliliters of peripheral blood. The CDR3 totals 14 residues. Germline CDR1 reads SGHRS; CDR2 reads YFSETQ. Trimming shortened V by 0 bases and J by 4 bases, and 10 bases separated the two germline ends. Primers used in a second PCR of about 6 to 11 cycles were a sample-barcoded 5' primer and a J-beta primer mix. TCRdb reanalysed the 5' RACE reads using MiXCR and keeps one entry per CDR3 protein. The top ten hold 15% to 17% of the sample, which has roughly 700,000 distinct CDR3 sequences, about a third seen once. General study results and limits: Investigators viewed diversity estimates from one million T cells as underestimates, the study reported. Versus aged donors, long-lived donors had higher diversity and more naive CD4+ cells. CMV status of donors was unknown, possibly confounding expanded clonotype changes.

This clonotype was counted many times. Its antigen is still unknown. This receptor was taken from an elderly woman in good health. Sequencing was performed on blood. The chain links TRBV5-1 to TRBJ1-2; D gene unclear. This chain's CDR3 is CASSLDGLGYGYTF. CDR3 sequence (DNA): TGCGCCAGCAGCTTGGATGGTCTGGGCTATGGCTACACCTTC.